A selection of T cell receptor beta chains follows, all from one sample in a study of regulatory T cells in long-lasting Graves disease. Via MiXCR, TCRdb re-called the multiplex PCR reads, giving one row per CDR3 protein. The sample consists of 400,000 to 550,000 distinct CDR3 sequences, about a sixth of them appearing once. The same specimen was also included in a second study, on T cells in Graves' hyperthyroidism and ophthalmopathy.

This specimen consisted of peripheral blood mononuclear cells (PBMCs), obtained at new diagnosis, from a patient treated with antithyroid drugs. These receptors all stem from a woman in her twenties or thirties with Graves disease. The CDR3 runs from the conserved cysteine through the conserved F or W. D genes are given only for firm matches. Expanded clones get a size class; other rows say once, few or many, or leave the size out.

D gene: TRBD2
J gene: TRBJ2-1
V gene: TRBV3-1
CDR3 length: 17
clone size: -
CDR3 DNA: TGTGCCAGCAGCCTTCCTACTAGCGGGATCTCCTACGATGAGCAGTTCTTC
CDR3 protein: CASSLPTSGISYDEQFF

D gene: TRBD2
J gene: TRBJ2-3
V gene: TRBV19
CDR3 length: 16
clone size: -
CDR3 DNA: TGTGCCAGTAGTTCTACTACCCGAGCGGGGCGAGATACGCAGTATTTT
CDR3 protein: CASSSTTRAGRDTQYF

D gene: TRBD1
J gene: TRBJ2-1
V gene: TRBV28
CDR3 length: 13
clone size: many
CDR3 DNA: TGTGCCAGCCGTGGGACAGCGTACAATGAGCAGTTCTTC
CDR3 protein: CASRGTAYNEQFF

D gene: -
J gene: TRBJ1-3
V gene: TRBV19
CDR3 length: 14
clone size: -
CDR3 DNA: TGTGCCAGTAGCTTGGACCGCTCTGGAAACACCATATATTTT
CDR3 protein: CASSLDRSGNTIYF

D gene: -
J gene: TRBJ2-5
V gene: TRBV6-2/TRBV6-3
CDR3 length: 13
clone size: many
CDR3 DNA: TGTGCCAGCAGTCCCCCATACCAAGAGACCCAGTACTTC
CDR3 protein: CASSPPYQETQYF

D gene: TRBD1
J gene: TRBJ1-1
V gene: TRBV5-1
CDR3 length: 14
clone size: many
CDR3 DNA: TGCGCCAGCAGCCCGGGACAGGGAGACACTGAAGCTTTCTTT
CDR3 protein: CASSPGQGDTEAFF

D gene: TRBD2
J gene: TRBJ2-3
V gene: TRBV7-6
CDR3 length: 15
clone size: many
CDR3 DNA: TGTGCCAGCAGCTTAACAGCGGGAGGGGCAGATACGCAGTATTTT
CDR3 protein: CASSLTAGGADTQYF

D gene: -
J gene: TRBJ2-1
V gene: TRBV27
CDR3 length: 12
clone size: many
CDR3 DNA: TGTGCCAGCAGTCATCCCCGAGGTGAGCAGTTCTTC
CDR3 protein: CASSHPRGEQFF

D gene: -
J gene: TRBJ1-2
V gene: TRBV5-5
CDR3 length: 17
clone size: few
CDR3 DNA: TGTGCCAGCAGCCCCTACCCCCCGAACAGGGTTGGCTATGGCTACACCTTC
CDR3 protein: CASSPYPPNRVGYGYTF

D gene: TRBD1
J gene: TRBJ2-7
V gene: TRBV28
CDR3 length: 14
clone size: many
CDR3 DNA: TGTGCCAGCAGTTTAGCCAGGGGGTTCAACGAGCAGTACTTC
CDR3 protein: CASSLARGFNEQYF

D gene: -
J gene: TRBJ2-5
V gene: TRBV7-8
CDR3 length: 16
clone size: many
CDR3 DNA: TGTGCCAGCACCCTCGGGAGGGACAGCTATAAGAGAACCCAGTACTTC
CDR3 protein: CASTLGRDSYKRTQYF

D gene: -
J gene: TRBJ2-3
V gene: TRBV19
CDR3 length: 13
clone size: -
CDR3 DNA: TGTGCCAGTAGTATACCGGTCACAGATACGCAGTATTTT
CDR3 protein: CASSIPVTDTQYF

D gene: -
J gene: TRBJ1-5
V gene: TRBV7-8
CDR3 length: 19
clone size: few
CDR3 DNA: TGTGCCAGCAGCTTCTCCCCCAGCAGGGGTTCGGGAAGCAATCAGCCCCAGCATTTT
CDR3 protein: CASSFSPSRGSGSNQPQHF

D gene: TRBD1
J gene: TRBJ2-6
V gene: TRBV9
CDR3 length: 17
clone size: -
CDR3 DNA: TGTGCCAGCAGCATCGGGACAGGTAACTCTGGGGCCAACGTCCTGACTTTC
CDR3 protein: CASSIGTGNSGANVLTF

D gene: TRBD1
J gene: TRBJ1-1
V gene: TRBV3-1
CDR3 length: 15
clone size: many
CDR3 DNA: TGTGCCAGCAGAGACGCAGGGGGAGAGAACACTGAAGCTTTCTTT
CDR3 protein: CASRDAGGENTEAFF

D gene: TRBD2
J gene: TRBJ2-1
V gene: TRBV27
CDR3 length: 17
clone size: few
CDR3 DNA: TGTGCCGGCAGTTTATCGTTGGGACTAGCGACCTACAATGAGCAGTTCTTC
CDR3 protein: CAGSLSLGLATYNEQFF

D gene: -
J gene: TRBJ2-2
V gene: TRBV7-2
CDR3 length: 16
clone size: many
CDR3 DNA: TGTGCCAGCAGCTTAGCGCAGGGGACTTTGGGTGGGGAGCTGTTTTTT
CDR3 protein: CASSLAQGTLGGELFF

D gene: -
J gene: TRBJ2-5
V gene: TRBV6-2/TRBV6-3
CDR3 length: 10
clone size: -
CDR3 DNA: TGTGCCAGCAATCGTGGGACCCAGTACTTC
CDR3 protein: CASNRGTQYF

D gene: TRBD2
J gene: TRBJ2-1
V gene: TRBV7-9
CDR3 length: 15
clone size: -
CDR3 DNA: TGTGCCAGCAGTACGACTAGCGGGATTCTCAATGAGCAGTTCTTC
CDR3 protein: CASSTTSGILNEQFF

D gene: -
J gene: TRBJ1-5
V gene: TRBV6-9
CDR3 length: 15
clone size: many
CDR3 DNA: TGTGCCAGCAGTTGGACAGACAATAGCAATCAGCCCCAGCATTTT
CDR3 protein: CASSWTDNSNQPQHF

D gene: TRBD1
J gene: TRBJ1-4
V gene: TRBV11-2
CDR3 length: 19
clone size: many
CDR3 DNA: TGTGCCAGCAGCTTAGCCCTGGGACAGGGGGCGCTTTTGGAGGAAAAACTGTTTTTT
CDR3 protein: CASSLALGQGALLEEKLFF

D gene: TRBD1
J gene: TRBJ1-2
V gene: TRBV28
CDR3 length: 13
clone size: many
CDR3 DNA: TGTGCCAGCAGTCCGACAGGGTACTATGGCTACACCTTC
CDR3 protein: CASSPTGYYGYTF

D gene: -
J gene: TRBJ1-1
V gene: TRBV30
CDR3 length: 16
clone size: -
CDR3 DNA: TGTGCCTGGGCCAAACCCAGGACAGCCCACCCGTGTGAAGCTTTCTTT
CDR3 protein: CAWAKPRTAHPCEAFF

D gene: TRBD2
J gene: TRBJ2-1
V gene: TRBV11-2
CDR3 length: 16
clone size: many
CDR3 DNA: TGTGCCAGCAGCCCCGTTCTAGCGGGAAGTTACAATGAGCAGTTCTTC
CDR3 protein: CASSPVLAGSYNEQFF

D gene: TRBD2
J gene: TRBJ2-1
V gene: TRBV10-3
CDR3 length: 14
clone size: few
CDR3 DNA: TGTGCCACCTCTGGGACTAGTGGTTACAATGAGCAGTTCTTC
CDR3 protein: CATSGTSGYNEQFF

D gene: -
J gene: TRBJ1-5
V gene: TRBV4-1
CDR3 length: 14
clone size: many
CDR3 DNA: TGCGCCAGCAGCCAAGCTAGGTCGAATCAGCCCCAGCATTTT
CDR3 protein: CASSQARSNQPQHF

D gene: TRBD1
J gene: TRBJ1-2
V gene: TRBV20-1
CDR3 length: 16
clone size: -
CDR3 DNA: TGCAGTGCTGCCGGGACAGGGGGACTAAGGAGCTATGGCTACACCTTC
CDR3 protein: CSAAGTGGLRSYGYTF

D gene: -
J gene: TRBJ1-4
V gene: TRBV12-3/TRBV12-4
CDR3 length: 12
clone size: few
CDR3 DNA: TGTGCCAGCAGCCCCGTTCGCGGAGATCTGTTTTTT
CDR3 protein: CASSPVRGDLFF

D gene: -
J gene: TRBJ2-3
V gene: TRBV7-9
CDR3 length: 15
clone size: -
CDR3 DNA: TGTGCCAGCAGCTTTGGGACACGGGTGACAGATACGCAGTATTTT
CDR3 protein: CASSFGTRVTDTQYF